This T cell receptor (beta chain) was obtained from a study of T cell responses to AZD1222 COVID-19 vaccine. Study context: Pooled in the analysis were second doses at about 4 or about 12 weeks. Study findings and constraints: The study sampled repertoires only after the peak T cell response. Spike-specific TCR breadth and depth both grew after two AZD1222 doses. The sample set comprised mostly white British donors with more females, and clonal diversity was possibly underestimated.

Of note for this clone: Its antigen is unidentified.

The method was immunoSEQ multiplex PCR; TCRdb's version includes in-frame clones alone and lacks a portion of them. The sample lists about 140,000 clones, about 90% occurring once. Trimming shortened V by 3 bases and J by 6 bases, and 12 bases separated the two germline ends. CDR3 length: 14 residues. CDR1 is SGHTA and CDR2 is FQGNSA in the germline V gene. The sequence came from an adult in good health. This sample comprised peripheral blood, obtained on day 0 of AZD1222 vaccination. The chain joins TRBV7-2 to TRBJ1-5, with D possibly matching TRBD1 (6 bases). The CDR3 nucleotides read TGTGCCAGCAGCTTGGTTAGGGGGAGTCAGCCCCAGCATTTT. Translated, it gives CASSLVRGSQPQHF. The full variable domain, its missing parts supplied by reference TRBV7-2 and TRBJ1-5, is GAGVSQSPSNKVTEKGKDVELRCDPISGHTALYWYRQSLGQGLEFLIYFQGNSAPDKSGLPSDRFSAERTGGSVSTLTIQRTQQEDSAVYLCASSLVRGSQPQHFGDGTRLSIL.